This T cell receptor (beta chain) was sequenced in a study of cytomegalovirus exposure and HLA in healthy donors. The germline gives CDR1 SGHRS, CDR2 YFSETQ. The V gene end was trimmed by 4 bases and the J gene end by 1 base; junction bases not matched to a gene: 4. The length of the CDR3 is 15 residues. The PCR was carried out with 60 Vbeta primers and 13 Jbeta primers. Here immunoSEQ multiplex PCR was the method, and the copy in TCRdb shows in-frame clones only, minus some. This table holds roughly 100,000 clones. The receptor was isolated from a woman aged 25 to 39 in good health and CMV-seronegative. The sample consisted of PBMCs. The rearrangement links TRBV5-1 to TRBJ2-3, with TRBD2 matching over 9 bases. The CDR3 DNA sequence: TGCGCCAGCAGCGTATTAGCGGGAGGCACAGATACGCAGTATTTT. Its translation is CASSVLAGGTDTQYF.